Following are 10 T cell receptor beta chains from one sample sequenced in a study of spatial heterogeneity in lung cancer. Findings of the study overall: In tumors, expanded intratumoral alpha and beta TCR counts tracked mutation counts.

A single record per CDR3 protein comes from TCRdb applying MiXCR to the 5' RACE reads. The table records 9,100 or so distinct CDR3 sequences, roughly half of them present only once. Their cognate antigens are unknown. Time point here: sample taken at primary tumor resection. Source: lung tumor tissue, taken at surgery. The receptor source for this set is a female donor with early-stage non-small cell lung cancer.

To note about this clonotype: Being off target in a library aimed at alpha chains, this beta chain has a size of little meaning. The genes are TRBV12-3 or TRBV12-4 and TRBJ2-7, with 12 bases matching TRBD2. V dropped 6 bases and J dropped 2; count of bases not matched to a gene: 2. The length of the CDR3 is 14 residues. CDR3 protein: CASSLAGGPYEQYF. CDR3 coding DNA: TGTGCCAGCAGCCTAGCGGGGGGGCCCTACGAGCAGTACTTC.

Only a few counts were recorded for this clonotype. Because the library targeted alpha chains, this beta chain is an off-target read whose size means little. This rearrangement joins TRBV20-1 to TRBJ1-5, with D uncertain. CDR1 is DFQATT, CDR2 SNEGSKA, per germline (reference sequence). The CDR3 spans 15 residues. CDR3 bases: TGCAGCGTCGGCAGGTCCGCATATAGCAATCAGCCCCAGCATTTT. Protein product: CSVGRSAYSNQPQHF.

This clonotype appeared a few times. A library made for alpha chains picked up this beta chain off target, so its size means little. The gene calls are TRBV20-1 and TRBJ2-1, with a weak D call TRBD1 (6 bases). Germline lookup yields CDR1 DFQATT and CDR2 SNEGSKA (reference sequence). The CDR3 is 13 residues long. V lost 0 bases, J lost 14 bases, and 17 bases lay in between. The CDR3 coding sequence is TGCAGTGCTAGAGACAACAGGGCCCCAACGGAGTTCTTC. Translated, it gives CSARDNRAPTEFF.

Turning to this clonotype: The library was prepared for alpha chains; this beta chain is a stray read, so its frequency means little. V and J are TRBV20-1 and TRBJ1-1, with D uncertain. The CDR3 extends over 12 amino acids. V lost 0 bases and J 6 bases, leaving 8 bases between the germline ends. Germline CDR1 is DFQATT and CDR2 is SNEGSKA (reference sequence). CDR3 sequence: CSARDPVSEAFF. CDR3 coding DNA: TGCAGTGCTAGAGATCCGGTCTCTGAAGCTTTCTTT.

As to this clonotype: The library was built for alpha chains, so this beta chain is an off-target read and its size means little. This chain connects TRBV5-6 to TRBJ2-7; D tentatively fits TRBD1 or TRBD2 (5 bases each). The CDR3 spans 15 residues. V was shortened by 0 bases and J by 3 bases, with 13 bases between the two germline ends. CDR1 SGHDT and CDR2 YYEEEE come from the germline V gene. The CDR3: CASSLAGHMVYEQYF. The CDR3 region has the DNA TGTGCCAGCAGCTTGGCGGGGCACATGGTCTACGAGCAGTACTTC.

As regards this clonotype: Found in a library prepared for alpha chains, this beta chain is an off-target read, and its abundance has little meaning. The chain uses TRBV28 and TRBJ1-5; no reliable D call. The CDR3 length is 15 residues. Per germline, CDR1 MDHEN and CDR2 SYDVKM. V was pared by 2 bases and J by 5 bases, with 13 bases between. The CDR3 reads CASSLKASGDQPQHF. The CDR3 DNA reads as TGTGCCAGCAGTTTAAAGGCCAGTGGAGATCAGCCCCAGCATTTT.

With regard to this clonotype: This beta chain lies outside the target of a library built for alpha chains; its clone size means little. V and J are TRBV12-3 or TRBV12-4 and TRBJ1-2; D perhaps matches TRBD1 (5 bases). This CDR3 spans 13 amino acids. Trimming left V 2 bases short and J 4 bases short, with 8 bases between. For the CDR3, the DNA is TGTGCCAGCAGTTTAAGACAGTTCTATGGCTACACCTTC. It encodes CASSLRQFYGYTF.

The sample holds one count of this clonotype. Found in a library prepared for alpha chains, this beta chain is an off-target read, and its abundance has little meaning. The rearrangement uses TRBV3-1 and TRBJ2-1, with 10 nucleotides matching TRBD2. Per the germline V gene, CDR1 is LGHDT and CDR2 is YNNKEL (reference sequence). V dropped 1 base and J dropped 5; count of bases not matched to a gene: 5. The CDR3 has 16 residues. In DNA form, the CDR3 reads TGTGCCAGCAGCCAAGTGCTAGCGGGGGAAAACAATGAGCAGTTCTTC. The encoded protein is CASSQVLAGENNEQFF.

Concerning this clonotype itself: At one boundary the junction diverges from the germline segment, which might be a read error. In a library made to pick up alpha chains, this beta chain is a stray read with a size that means little. The rearrangement joins TRBV7-2 to TRBJ1-3; D not resolved. This CDR3 region has 13 residues. Germline values: CDR1 SGHTA, CDR2 FQGNSA. This chain's CDR3 is CASSLAEKPGERF. The CDR3 DNA reads TGTGCCAGCAGCTTAGCGGAGAAGCCCGGGGAAAGGTTT.

This clonotype was found a few times. This beta chain slipped into a library made for alpha chains as a stray read, so its size is not meaningful. V and J are TRBV10-3 and TRBJ1-5; TRBD1 matches 8 bases. V lost 10 bases, J lost 3 bases, and 5 bases stayed unmatched. Germline lookup yields CDR1 ENHRY and CDR2 SYGVKD. CDR3 size: 13 residues. The CDR3 protein is CATRTGYNQPQHF. The CDR3 DNA reads TGTGCCACCAGGACAGGGTACAATCAGCCCCAGCATTTT.